Reported below is one T cell receptor (beta chain). What it binds is unknown. Read data end 3 residues before the CDR3 end; the end is taken from the germline J gene. Each participant carried one incident cervical HPV16 infection only. The length of the CDR3 is 15 residues. Germline V gene lookup returns CDR1 MNHNS and CDR2 SASEGT. The germline V and J ends were trimmed by 4 bases and 7 bases, with 14 bases remaining between them. The data are from a study of T cells in women clearing cervical HPV infection. Study-wide context: Women with histologically confirmed HPV16-related CIN3 or worse, 2 with invasive cancer, served as cases. Notes on the study in general: Repertoire richness, not evenness, was significantly elevated in CIN3+ cases versus controls. T-cell numbers per sample were unknown and may explain richness differences.

The repertoire was sequenced with immunoSEQ multiplex PCR; TCRdb's copy has only in-frame clones and lacks some. The sample totals fewer than 40,000 clones. The receptor's source is a woman between 18 and 69 years old with a cervical HPV16 infection that either progressed to CIN3+ or cleared (not recorded which). Sequencing was done on a sample of blood buffy coat. The chain joins TRBV6-1 to TRBJ1-6, with D perhaps TRBD1 (5 bases). The sequenced CDR3 bases are TGTGCCAGCAGTGTGAGCCCAGGGAAGAATTCACCC. Translation gives CASSVSPGKNSP. The full-length CDR3 reads as CASSVSPGKNSPLHF.